The 19 T cell receptor beta chains reported below all come from one sample, sequenced in a study of T cells in Graves' hyperthyroidism and ophthalmopathy. Template material for amplifying TCR beta CDR3 regions consisted of RNA transcripts. During a first-round RT-PCR of the TCR CDR3, the HTBI primer set was used. Each CDR3 protein gets one entry after TCRdb re-called the multiplex PCR reads with MiXCR. Of under 650,000 distinct CDR3 sequences detected, roughly 17% appear once; the ten largest clones hold around 4%. The specimen was blood. All receptors derive from a woman aged 25-40 years with Graves' hyperthyroidism.

CDR3 protein: CASSPRLAGPTDTQYF. In DNA, the CDR3 is TGTGCCAGCAGCCCCAGACTAGCGGGCCCCACAGATACGCAGTATTTT. The rearrangement joins TRBV11-2 to TRBJ2-3, with TRBD2 matching 10 bases. The CDR3 has 16 amino acids. CDR1 and CDR2 from the germline V gene are SGHAT and FQNNGV. V lost 5 bases and J lost 2; bases outside the gene matches: 7.

This clonotype was counted only a few times. Since a far larger clone is one base different, this is likely a read error. V and J are TRBV9 and TRBJ1-1, with D unresolved. Germline CDR1 and CDR2: SGDLS and YYNGEE. The V gene lost 0 bases and the J gene lost 1 base, with 4 bases spanning the gap. CDR3 length: 13 residues. CDR3 nucleotide sequence: TGTGCCAGCAGCGTAGCAGGGAACACTGAAGCTTTCTTT. It is translated as CASSVAGNTEAFF. Based on the CDR3 plus reference TRBV9 and TRBJ1-1, the full variable domain is DSGVTQTPKHLITATGQRVTLRCSPRSGDLSVYWYQQSLDQGLQFLIQYYNGEERAKGNILERFSAQQFPDLHSELNLSSLELGDSALYFCASSVAGNTEAFFGQGTRLTVV.

Many counts were recorded for this clonotype. V is TRBV12-3 or TRBV12-4 and J is TRBJ2-2; D gene ambiguous. The V and J ends lost 3 bases and 8 bases respectively, with 10 bases between them. The CDR3 consists of 13 residues. In DNA, the CDR3 is TGTGCCAGCAGTTTTCATTCTGGGGGGGAGCTGTTTTTT. As protein: CASSFHSGGELFF.

This chain links TRBV20-1 with TRBJ2-5; perhaps TRBD1 as D (5 bases). This CDR3 contains 13 residues. V shed 6 bases and J shed 2 bases, with 13 bases lying between them. Germline CDR1 is DFQATT and CDR2 is SNEGSKA (reference sequence). The CDR3 reads CSARRGLQETQYF. The CDR3, as DNA: TGCAGTGCGAGAAGGGGCCTTCAAGAGACCCAGTACTTC.

The chain uses TRBV28 and TRBJ1-2; D possibly corresponds to TRBD1 (5 bases). This CDR3 region has 10 residues. With 11 bases removed from V and 6 bases from J, the gap between germline ends came to 10 bases. Germline V gene data show CDR1 as MDHEN and CDR2 as SYDVKM. CDR3 protein: CALGGDGYTF. The DNA of the CDR3 is TGTGCCTTGGGGGGGGATGGCTACACCTTC.

This clonotype was seen many times. No DNA is shown, since the ends of the CDR3 on it are uncertain; the CDR3 is the one TCRdb lists. The chain uses TRBV11-2 and TRBJ2-5. Germline V lookup: CDR1 SGHAT, CDR2 FQNNGV. The CDR3 has 15 amino acids, counting both end residues. CDR3 sequence reads: CASSLHFGGSETQYF.

This clonotype was detected a few times. The CDR3 loop is CASSKTGAVNEKLFF. The DNA of the CDR3 is TGTGCCAGCAGCAAAACTGGGGCAGTCAATGAAAAACTGTTTTTT. The J gene is TRBJ1-4, the V gene TRBV9; a weak D match, TRBD1 (5 bases). The V end lost 4 bases, the J end lost 5 bases, and 15 bases lay between the germline ends. CDR1 is SGDLS, CDR2 YYNGEE, per germline. CDR3 length equals 15 residues. The variable domain in full, completed from reference TRBV9 and TRBJ1-4, reads DSGVTQTPKHLITATGQRVTLRCSPRSGDLSVYWYQQSLDQGLQFLIQYYNGEERAKGNILERFSAQQFPDLHSELNLSSLELGDSALYFCASSKTGAVNEKLFFGSGTQLSVL.

The table lists this clonotype with many counts. The chain recombines TRBV28 with TRBJ2-5; tentative D call: TRBD2 (5 bases). Germline assignment: CDR1 MDHEN and CDR2 SYDVKM. The CDR3 consists of 15 residues. V gave up 6 bases and J gave up 5 bases, with 19 bases separating them. CDR3 loop: CASSLLGGAGETQYF. In DNA form, the CDR3 reads TGTGCCAGCAGCCTCCTTGGAGGCGCCGGGGAGACCCAGTACTTC. Full variable domain (outside the CDR3, taken from reference TRBV28 and TRBJ2-5): DVKVTQSSRYLVKRTGEKVFLECVQDMDHENMFWYRQDPGLGLRLIYFSYDVKMKEKGDIPEGYSVSREKKERFSLILESASTNQTSMYLCASSLLGGAGETQYFGPGTRLLVL.

This clonotype has a count of ten or more. J is TRBJ1-2 and V is TRBV28, with TRBD1 matching 7 bases. Germline CDR1 and CDR2: MDHEN and SYDVKM. The CDR3 loop spans 14 amino acids. J lost 7 bases, V lost 2 bases, and 7 bases had no gene match. The CDR3 spells CASSLQGGYVGYTF. CDR3 nucleotide sequence: TGTGCCAGCAGTTTACAGGGGGGGTATGTTGGCTACACCTTC.

At least ten counts were recorded for this clonotype. This chain links TRBV28 with TRBJ2-2; 10 positions agree with TRBD2. The length of the CDR3 is 15 residues. Trimming removed 5 bases from V and 9 bases from J; junction bases left unmatched: 9. Germline-derived CDR1 and CDR2 are MDHEN and SYDVKM. CDR3 region: CASSLEVAGGWELFF. CDR3 DNA: TGTGCCAGCAGTCTCGAGGTAGCGGGAGGTTGGGAGCTGTTTTTT. The full variable domain, its missing parts supplied by reference TRBV28 and TRBJ2-2, is DVKVTQSSRYLVKRTGEKVFLECVQDMDHENMFWYRQDPGLGLRLIYFSYDVKMKEKGDIPEGYSVSREKKERFSLILESASTNQTSMYLCASSLEVAGGWELFFGEGSRLTVL.

Concerning this clonotype: This is likely a read error, given that the CDR3 carries no conserved phenylalanine or tryptophan at its end. The chain is built from TRBV30 and TRBJ1-2; 7 bases are a match to TRBD1. V was clipped by 5 bases and J by 2 bases; unmatched bases: 8. CDR3 length: 14 residues. Germline V CDR1 and CDR2: GTSNPN, SVGIG (reference sequence). CDR3 in DNA: TGTGCCTGGGGTCCAGGGGGAAACAACTATGGCTACACCTCC. It codes for CAWGPGGNNYGYTS.

This clonotype was counted many times. This chain's CDR3 is CSARDWRLNTGELFF. The CDR3 region has the DNA TGCAGTGCTAGGGATTGGCGATTGAACACCGGGGAGCTGTTTTTT. The chain is built from TRBV20-1 and TRBJ2-2; D is uncertain. The V end lost 3 bases, the J end lost 1 base, and 12 bases lay between the germline ends. CDR1 is DFQATT and CDR2 is SNEGSKA in the germline V gene (reference sequence). The CDR3 length is 15 residues.

The chain carries TRBV10-2 and TRBJ1-4; D is possibly TRBD1 (5 bases). V lost 9 bases and J 2 bases, leaving 16 bases between the germline ends. CDR1 is WSHSY, CDR2 SAAADI, per germline. The CDR3 covers 15 residues. This CDR3 reads CASGGGSATNEKLFF. In DNA form, the CDR3 reads TGCGCCAGTGGGGGGGGATCGGCGACTAATGAAAAACTGTTTTTT.

This chain links TRBV9 with TRBJ2-6, with TRBD2 as a possible D gene (5 bases). The CDR3 loop spans 18 amino acids. V was clipped by 4 bases and J by 0 bases, with 17 bases between them. Germline V gene data show CDR1 as SGDLS and CDR2 as YYNGEE. CDR3 in DNA: TGTGCCAGCAGCCTCGGGCTACAGCGGCCCTCTGGGGCCAACGTCCTGACTTTC. Protein: CASSLGLQRPSGANVLTF.

The rearrangement links TRBV5-4 to TRBJ1-1, with D hard to call. From germline, CDR1 is SGHNT and CDR2 YYREEE (reference sequence). Trimming shortened V by 0 bases and J by 11 bases, and 11 bases separated the two germline ends. The CDR3 has 12 residues. CDR3 sequence: CASSLDRKRAFF. The CDR3 DNA sequence: TGTGCCAGCAGCTTGGATAGAAAACGGGCTTTCTTT.

V is TRBV12-5 and J is TRBJ2-3; D not resolved. The CDR3 spans 21 residues. Germline loops: CDR1 LGHNT, CDR2 FRNRAP. Trimming removed 0 bases at V and 0 bases at J, with 25 bases between. The CDR3 DNA is TGTGCTAGTGGTTTGGTACCTCTATTGTCCAAGGGCCGAACTAGCACAGATACGCAGTATTTT. It yields the protein CASGLVPLLSKGRTSTDTQYF. The full variable domain, its missing parts supplied by reference TRBV12-5 and TRBJ2-3, is DARVTQTPRHKVTEMGQEVTMRCQPILGHNTVFWYRQTMMQGLELLAYFRNRAPLDDSGMPKDRFSAEMPDATLATLKIQPSEPRDSAVYFCASGLVPLLSKGRTSTDTQYFGPGTRLTVL.

This clonotype was seen at least ten times. V is TRBV28 and J is TRBJ2-2, with 13 bases fitting TRBD2. The CDR3 covers 19 residues. CDR1 and CDR2 (germline): MDHEN, SYDVKM. V was clipped by 1 base and J by 6 bases; unmatched bases: 11. CDR3 protein: CASSLFRTSGSSRAGELFF. The CDR3, as DNA: TGTGCCAGCAGTTTATTCAGGACTAGCGGGAGTTCTCGGGCCGGGGAGCTGTTTTTT.

This clonotype has a count of ten or more. This rearrangement joins TRBV6-2 or TRBV6-3 to TRBJ2-1; 9 bases are shared with TRBD2. J gave up 9 bases and V 6 bases, and 6 bases lay outside the gene matches. Germline CDR1 reads MNHEY; CDR2 reads SVGEGT. The CDR3 consists of 13 residues. For the CDR3, the DNA is TGTGCCAGCAGGGGGGGACTAGCCGCTGAGCAGTTCTTC. Amino acid sequence: CASRGGLAAEQFF.

This clonotype was counted at least ten times. The V and J genes are TRBV3-1 and TRBJ2-3; no clear D. CDR1 LGHDT and CDR2 YNNKEL come from the germline V gene (reference sequence). This CDR3 spans 13 amino acids. Trimming took off 2 bases at V and 4 bases at J, with 7 bases between the two ends. The CDR3 loop reads CASSQITADTQYF. CDR3 DNA sequence: TGTGCCAGCAGCCAAATCACGGCAGATACGCAGTATTTT.